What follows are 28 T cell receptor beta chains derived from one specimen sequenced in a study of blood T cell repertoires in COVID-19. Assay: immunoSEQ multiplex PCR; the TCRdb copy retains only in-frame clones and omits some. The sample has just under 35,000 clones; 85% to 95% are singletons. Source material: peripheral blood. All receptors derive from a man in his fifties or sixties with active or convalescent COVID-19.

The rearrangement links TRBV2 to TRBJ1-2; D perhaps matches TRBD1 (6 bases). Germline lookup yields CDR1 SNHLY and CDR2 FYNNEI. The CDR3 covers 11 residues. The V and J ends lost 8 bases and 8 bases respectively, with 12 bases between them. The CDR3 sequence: CASQDSVGYTF. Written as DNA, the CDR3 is TGTGCCAGCCAGGACAGTGTCGGCTACACCTTC.

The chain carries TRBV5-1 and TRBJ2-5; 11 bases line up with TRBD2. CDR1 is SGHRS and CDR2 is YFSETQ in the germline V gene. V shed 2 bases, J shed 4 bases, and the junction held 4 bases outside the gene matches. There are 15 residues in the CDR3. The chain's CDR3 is CASSLLAGAGETQYF. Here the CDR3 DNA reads TGCGCCAGCAGCTTACTAGCGGGGGCTGGAGAGACCCAGTACTTC.

CDR3 nucleotide sequence: TGTGCCAGCAGCCGCGGGACTAGCGGGAGGTGGTACAATGAGCAGTTCTTC. Protein: CASSRGTSGRWYNEQFF. The V call is TRBV7-9, the J call TRBJ2-1, with TRBD2 matching 15 bases. The germline V gene has CDR1 SEHNR and CDR2 FQNEAQ (reference sequence). There are 17 residues in the CDR3. J gave up 4 bases and V 5 bases, and 6 bases lay outside the gene matches.

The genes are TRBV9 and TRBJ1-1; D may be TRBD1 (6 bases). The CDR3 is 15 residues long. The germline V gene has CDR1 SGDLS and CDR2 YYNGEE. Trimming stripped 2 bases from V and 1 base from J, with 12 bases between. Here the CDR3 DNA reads TGTGCCAGCAGCGTCGATGGGACAACGAACACTGAAGCTTTCTTT. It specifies CASSVDGTTNTEAFF. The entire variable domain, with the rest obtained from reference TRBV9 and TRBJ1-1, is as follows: DSGVTQTPKHLITATGQRVTLRCSPRSGDLSVYWYQQSLDQGLQFLIQYYNGEERAKGNILERFSAQQFPDLHSELNLSSLELGDSALYFCASSVDGTTNTEAFFGQGTRLTVV.

CDR3 amino acids: CASSYSYGWGLGQPQHF. The CDR3 coding sequence is TGTGCCAGCAGTTACTCTTATGGGTGGGGGCTGGGGCAGCCCCAGCATTTT. The V gene is TRBV6-2 or TRBV6-3, the J gene TRBJ1-5; possibly TRBD1 for D (6 bases). The CDR3 sequence is 17 residues long. Germline loops: CDR1 MNHEY, CDR2 SVGEGT. The V and J ends lost 0 bases and 7 bases respectively, with 19 bases between them.

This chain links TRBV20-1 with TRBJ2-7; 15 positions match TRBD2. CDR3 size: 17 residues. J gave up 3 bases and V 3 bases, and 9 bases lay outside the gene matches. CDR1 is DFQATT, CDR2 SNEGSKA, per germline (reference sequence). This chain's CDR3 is CSASPGLAGGRGYEQYF. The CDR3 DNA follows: TGCAGTGCTAGTCCGGGACTAGCGGGAGGAAGGGGCTACGAGCAGTACTTC.

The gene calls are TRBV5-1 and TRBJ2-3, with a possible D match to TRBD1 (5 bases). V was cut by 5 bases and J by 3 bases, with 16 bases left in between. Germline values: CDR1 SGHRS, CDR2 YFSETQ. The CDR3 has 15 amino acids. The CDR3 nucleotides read TGCGCCAGCAGGGTAGCTAAATACAGGACAGATACGCAGTATTTT. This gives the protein CASRVAKYRTDTQYF.

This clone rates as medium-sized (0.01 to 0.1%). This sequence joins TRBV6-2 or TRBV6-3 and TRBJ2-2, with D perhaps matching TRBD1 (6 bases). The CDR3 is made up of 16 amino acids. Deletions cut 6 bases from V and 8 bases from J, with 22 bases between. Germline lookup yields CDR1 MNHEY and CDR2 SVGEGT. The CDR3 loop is CASSPLRADSIGELFF. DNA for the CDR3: TGTGCCAGCAGCCCACTCCGCGCGGACAGCATAGGGGAGCTGTTTTTT.

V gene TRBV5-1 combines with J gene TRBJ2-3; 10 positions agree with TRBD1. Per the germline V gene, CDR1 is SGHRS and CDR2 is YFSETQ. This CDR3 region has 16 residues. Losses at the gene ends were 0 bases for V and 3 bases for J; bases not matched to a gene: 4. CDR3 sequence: CASSLEWTGGTDTQYF. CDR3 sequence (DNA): TGCGCCAGCAGCTTGGAATGGACAGGGGGAACAGATACGCAGTATTTT.

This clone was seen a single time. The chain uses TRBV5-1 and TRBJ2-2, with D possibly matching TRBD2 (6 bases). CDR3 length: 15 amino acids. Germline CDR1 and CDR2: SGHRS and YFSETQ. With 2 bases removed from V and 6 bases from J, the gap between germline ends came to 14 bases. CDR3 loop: CASSFGPAGSGELFF. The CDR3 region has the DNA TGCGCCAGCAGCTTTGGACCCGCGGGGTCCGGGGAGCTGTTTTTT.

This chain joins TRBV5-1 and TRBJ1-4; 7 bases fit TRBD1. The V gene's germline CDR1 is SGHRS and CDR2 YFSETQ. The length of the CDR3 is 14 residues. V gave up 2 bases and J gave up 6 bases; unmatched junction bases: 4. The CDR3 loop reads CASSFTGDYEKLFF. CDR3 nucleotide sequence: TGCGCCAGCAGCTTCACAGGGGATTATGAAAAACTGTTTTTT. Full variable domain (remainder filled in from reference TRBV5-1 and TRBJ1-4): KAGVTQTPRYLIKTRGQQVTLSCSPISGHRSVSWYQQTPGQGLQFLFEYFSETQRNKGNFPGRFSGRQFSNSRSEMNVSTLELGDSALYLCASSFTGDYEKLFFGSGTQLSVL.

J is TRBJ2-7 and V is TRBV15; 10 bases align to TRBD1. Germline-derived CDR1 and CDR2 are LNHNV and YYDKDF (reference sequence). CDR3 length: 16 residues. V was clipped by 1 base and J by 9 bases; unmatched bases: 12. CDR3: CATSRARTGGELGQYF. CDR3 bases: TGTGCCACCAGCAGAGCCCGGACAGGGGGGGAACTAGGGCAGTACTTC.

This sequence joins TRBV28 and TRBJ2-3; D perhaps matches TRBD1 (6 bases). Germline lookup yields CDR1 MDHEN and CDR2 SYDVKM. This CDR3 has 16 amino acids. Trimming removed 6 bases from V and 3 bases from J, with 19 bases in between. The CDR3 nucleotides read TGTGCCAGCAGGGGGTGGGGGCCTATTGGGACAGATACGCAGTATTTT. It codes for CASRGWGPIGTDTQYF. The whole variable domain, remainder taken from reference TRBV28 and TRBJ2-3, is DVKVTQSSRYLVKRTGEKVFLECVQDMDHENMFWYRQDPGLGLRLIYFSYDVKMKEKGDIPEGYSVSREKKERFSLILESASTNQTSMYLCASRGWGPIGTDTQYFGPGTRLTVL.

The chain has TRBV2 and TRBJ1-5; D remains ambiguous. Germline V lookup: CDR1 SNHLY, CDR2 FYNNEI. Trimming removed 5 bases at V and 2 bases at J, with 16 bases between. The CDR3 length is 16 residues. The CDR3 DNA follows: TGTGCCAGCAGTCCAAGGGAGGGTCGAGGCAATCAGCCCCAGCATTTT. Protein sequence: CASSPREGRGNQPQHF.

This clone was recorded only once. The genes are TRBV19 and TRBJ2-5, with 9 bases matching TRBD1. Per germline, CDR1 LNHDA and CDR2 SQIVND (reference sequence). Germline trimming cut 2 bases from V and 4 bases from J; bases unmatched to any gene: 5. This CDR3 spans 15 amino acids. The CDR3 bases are TGTGCCAGTAGTATAAGGGGACAGGGCGTAGAGACCCAGTACTTC. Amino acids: CASSIRGQGVETQYF.

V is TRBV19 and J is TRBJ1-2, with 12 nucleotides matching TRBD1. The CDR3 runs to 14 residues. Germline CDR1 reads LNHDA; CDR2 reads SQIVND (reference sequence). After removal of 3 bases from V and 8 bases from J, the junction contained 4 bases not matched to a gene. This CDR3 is CASSIFGTGGGYTF. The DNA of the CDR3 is TGTGCCAGTAGTATCTTTGGGACAGGGGGCGGCTACACCTTC.

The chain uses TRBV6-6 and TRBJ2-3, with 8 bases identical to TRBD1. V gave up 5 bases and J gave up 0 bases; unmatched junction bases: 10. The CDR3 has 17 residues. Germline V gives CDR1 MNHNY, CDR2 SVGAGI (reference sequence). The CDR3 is CASSPRQTGVSTDTQYF. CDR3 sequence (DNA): TGTGCCAGCAGTCCCCGTCAGACAGGGGTTAGCACAGATACGCAGTATTTT.

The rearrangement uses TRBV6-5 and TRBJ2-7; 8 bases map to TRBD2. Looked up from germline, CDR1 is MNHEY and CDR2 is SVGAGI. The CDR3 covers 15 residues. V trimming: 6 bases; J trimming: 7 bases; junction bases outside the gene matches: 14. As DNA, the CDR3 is TGTGCCAGCAGGACCTCGGGACTAGGGATTGGGGAGCAGTACTTC. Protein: CASRTSGLGIGEQYF.

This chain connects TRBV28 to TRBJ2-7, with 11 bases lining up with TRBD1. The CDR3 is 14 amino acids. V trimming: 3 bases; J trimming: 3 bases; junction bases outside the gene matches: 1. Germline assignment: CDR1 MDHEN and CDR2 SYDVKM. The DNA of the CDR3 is TGTGCCAGCAGTTTGGGGACAGGGGGCTACGAGCAGTACTTC. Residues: CASSLGTGGYEQYF.

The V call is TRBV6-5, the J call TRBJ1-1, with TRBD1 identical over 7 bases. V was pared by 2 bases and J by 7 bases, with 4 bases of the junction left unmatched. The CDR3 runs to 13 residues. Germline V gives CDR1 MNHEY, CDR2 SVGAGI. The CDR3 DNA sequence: TGTGCCAGCAGTTACAGGGGGCTCGATGAAGCTTTCTTT. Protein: CASSYRGLDEAFF.

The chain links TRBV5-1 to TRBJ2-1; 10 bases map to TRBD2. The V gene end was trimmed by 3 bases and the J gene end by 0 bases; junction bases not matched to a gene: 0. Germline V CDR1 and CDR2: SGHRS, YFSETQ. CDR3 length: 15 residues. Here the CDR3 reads CASSSSGSSYNEQFF. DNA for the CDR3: TGCGCCAGCAGCTCTAGCGGGAGCTCCTACAATGAGCAGTTCTTC.

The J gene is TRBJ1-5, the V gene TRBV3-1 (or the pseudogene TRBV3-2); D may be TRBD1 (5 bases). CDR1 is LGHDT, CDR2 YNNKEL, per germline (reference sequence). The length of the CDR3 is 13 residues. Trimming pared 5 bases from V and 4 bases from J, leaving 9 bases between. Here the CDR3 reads CASSLTDNQPQHF. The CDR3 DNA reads TGTGCCAGCAGCTTGACAGATAATCAGCCCCAGCATTTT.

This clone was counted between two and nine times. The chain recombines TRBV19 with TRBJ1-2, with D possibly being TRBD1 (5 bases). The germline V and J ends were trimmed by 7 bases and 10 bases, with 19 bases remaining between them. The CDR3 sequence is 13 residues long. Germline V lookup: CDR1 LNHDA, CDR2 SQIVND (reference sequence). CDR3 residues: CASTSGTFVDYTF. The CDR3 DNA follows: TGTGCCAGTACCTCCGGGACTTTCGTTGACTACACCTTC.

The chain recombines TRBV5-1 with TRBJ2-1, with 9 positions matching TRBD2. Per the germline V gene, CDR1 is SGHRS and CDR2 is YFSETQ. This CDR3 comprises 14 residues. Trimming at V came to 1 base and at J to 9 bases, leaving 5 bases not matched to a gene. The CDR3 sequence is CASSLSSGNSEQFF. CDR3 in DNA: TGCGCCAGCAGCTTGTCTAGCGGGAACAGTGAGCAGTTCTTC.

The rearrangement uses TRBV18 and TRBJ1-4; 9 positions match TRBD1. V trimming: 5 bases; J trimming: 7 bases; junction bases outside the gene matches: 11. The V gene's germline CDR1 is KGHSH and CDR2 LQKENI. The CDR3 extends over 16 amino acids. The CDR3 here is CASSLRTTGGSEKLFF. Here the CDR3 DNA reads TGTGCCAGCTCATTACGGACGACAGGGGGGAGTGAAAAACTGTTTTTT.

The CDR3 DNA follows: TGTGCCAGCAGCTTAGGGTATCGACAGGGCAGTGGCTACACCTTC. Protein product: CASSLGYRQGSGYTF. The chain recombines TRBV7-2 with TRBJ1-2, with 7 bases lining up with TRBD1. Germline loops: CDR1 SGHTA, CDR2 FQGNSA. With 1 base clipped from V and 7 bases from J, the junction kept 9 bases outside the gene matches. The CDR3 contains 15 residues.

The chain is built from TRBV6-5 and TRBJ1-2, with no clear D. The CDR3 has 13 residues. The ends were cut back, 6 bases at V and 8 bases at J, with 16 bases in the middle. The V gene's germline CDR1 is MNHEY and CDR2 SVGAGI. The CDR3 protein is CASRASTLGGYTF. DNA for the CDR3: TGTGCCAGCAGAGCCAGCACCCTGGGCGGCTACACCTTC.

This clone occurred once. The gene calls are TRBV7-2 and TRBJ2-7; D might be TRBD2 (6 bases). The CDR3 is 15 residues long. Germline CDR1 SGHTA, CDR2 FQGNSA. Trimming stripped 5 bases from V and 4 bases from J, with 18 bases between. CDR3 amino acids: CASSPVGTATYEQYF. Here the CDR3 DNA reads TGTGCCAGCAGCCCTGTCGGGACTGCTACATACGAGCAGTACTTC.